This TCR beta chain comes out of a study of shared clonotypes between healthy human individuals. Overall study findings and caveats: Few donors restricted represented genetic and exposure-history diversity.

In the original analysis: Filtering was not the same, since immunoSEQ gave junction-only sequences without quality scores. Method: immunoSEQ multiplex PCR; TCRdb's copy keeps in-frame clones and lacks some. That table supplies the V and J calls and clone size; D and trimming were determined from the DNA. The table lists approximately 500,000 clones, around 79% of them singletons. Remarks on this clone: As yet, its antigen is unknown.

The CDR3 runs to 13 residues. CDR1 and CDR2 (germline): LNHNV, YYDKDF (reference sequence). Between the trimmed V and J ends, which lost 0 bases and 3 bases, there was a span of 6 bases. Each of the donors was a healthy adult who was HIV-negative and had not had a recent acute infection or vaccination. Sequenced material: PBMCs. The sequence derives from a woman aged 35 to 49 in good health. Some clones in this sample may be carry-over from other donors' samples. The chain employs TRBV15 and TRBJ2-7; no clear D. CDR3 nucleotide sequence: TGTGCCACCAGCAGAGATCGATACTACGAGCAGTACTTC. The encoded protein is CATSRDRYYEQYF.